This T cell receptor (beta chain) stems from a study of blood T cells in healthy people across ages. About the study: Researchers report that template switching captured about one barcoded beta molecule per two T cells. General study points: It was not possible, with unsorted PBMCs, to conclusively compare naive and antigen-experienced cells. Getting older went along with TCR beta diversity per million T cells dropping roughly linearly.

Combining a sample-barcoded 5' primer with a J-beta primer mix, a second PCR ran for roughly 7 to 11 cycles. The template-switch adaptor, which had 12 random nucleotides, put a tag on each cDNA molecule. MiXCR, run by TCRdb on the 5' RACE reads, gives a single entry per CDR3 protein. The repertoire includes 790,000 or so distinct CDR3 sequences, about half of them detected once, and 15% to 20% sits in the top ten. The CDR3 totals 12 residues. With 7 bases clipped from V and 2 bases from J, the junction kept 5 bases outside the gene matches. The germline CDR1 and CDR2 sequences are SQVTM and ANQGSEA. On this clonotype itself: What it recognizes is unknown.

The sequenced sample consisted of blood. The sequence was collected from a man older than 75 in good health. The chain recombines TRBV29-1 with TRBJ2-7; 7 bases agree with TRBD2. CDR3 loop: CSAGGDTYEQYF. Here the CDR3 DNA reads TGCAGCGCGGGGGGAGACACCTACGAGCAGTACTTC.